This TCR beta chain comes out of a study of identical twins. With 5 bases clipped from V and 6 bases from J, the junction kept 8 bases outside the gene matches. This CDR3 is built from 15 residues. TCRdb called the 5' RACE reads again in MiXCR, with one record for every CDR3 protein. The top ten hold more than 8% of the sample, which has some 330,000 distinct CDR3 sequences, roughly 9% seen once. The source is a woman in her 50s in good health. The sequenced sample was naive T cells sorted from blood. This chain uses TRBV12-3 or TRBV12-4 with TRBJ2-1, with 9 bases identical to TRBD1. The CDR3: CASSPMDRGSNEQFF. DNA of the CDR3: TGTGCCAGCAGTCCTATGGACAGGGGTTCCAATGAGCAGTTCTTC.